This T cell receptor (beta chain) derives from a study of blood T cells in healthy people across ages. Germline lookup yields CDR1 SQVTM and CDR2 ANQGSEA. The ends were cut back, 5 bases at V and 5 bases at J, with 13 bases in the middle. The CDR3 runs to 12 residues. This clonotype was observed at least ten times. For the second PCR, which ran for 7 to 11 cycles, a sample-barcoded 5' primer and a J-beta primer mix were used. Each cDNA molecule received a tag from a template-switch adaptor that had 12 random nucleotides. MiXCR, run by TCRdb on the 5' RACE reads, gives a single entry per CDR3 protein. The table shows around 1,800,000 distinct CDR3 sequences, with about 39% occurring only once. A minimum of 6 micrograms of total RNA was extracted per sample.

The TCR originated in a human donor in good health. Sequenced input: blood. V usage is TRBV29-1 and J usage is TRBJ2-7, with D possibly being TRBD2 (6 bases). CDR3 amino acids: CSVWSGEHEQYF. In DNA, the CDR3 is TGCAGCGTTTGGTCGGGGGAGCACGAGCAGTACTTC.